This TCR beta chain was recorded in a study of T cell repertoires in cytomegalovirus infection. About the study: The public TCR beta signatures pointed to both CMV infection and matching HLA type.

Study-wide findings and caveats: Cumulative frequency of public TCR beta families picked out carriers of CMV plus the relevant HLA.

Many counts were recorded for this clonotype. What it recognizes is unknown. Each CDR3 protein gets one entry after TCRdb re-called the reads with MiXCR. The sample holds roughly 500,000 distinct CDR3 sequences, roughly a third seen once. The receptor was derived from a human donor in good health (CMV status not recorded). Some clones in this sample may be carry-over from other donors' samples. This specimen was cultured PBMCs, taken from culture after CMV antigen stimulation.

This chain's CDR3 is CASEAGRRRGGYTF. DNA of the CDR3: TGTGCCAGCGAAGCGGGCAGGCGACGGGGCGGCTACACCTTC. The rearrangement uses TRBV7-2 and TRBJ1-2; possibly TRBD1 for D (5 bases). Trimming cost V 8 bases and J 8 bases, with 21 bases left between them. Germline V lookup: CDR1 SGHTA, CDR2 FQGNSA. The CDR3 is made up of 14 amino acids.